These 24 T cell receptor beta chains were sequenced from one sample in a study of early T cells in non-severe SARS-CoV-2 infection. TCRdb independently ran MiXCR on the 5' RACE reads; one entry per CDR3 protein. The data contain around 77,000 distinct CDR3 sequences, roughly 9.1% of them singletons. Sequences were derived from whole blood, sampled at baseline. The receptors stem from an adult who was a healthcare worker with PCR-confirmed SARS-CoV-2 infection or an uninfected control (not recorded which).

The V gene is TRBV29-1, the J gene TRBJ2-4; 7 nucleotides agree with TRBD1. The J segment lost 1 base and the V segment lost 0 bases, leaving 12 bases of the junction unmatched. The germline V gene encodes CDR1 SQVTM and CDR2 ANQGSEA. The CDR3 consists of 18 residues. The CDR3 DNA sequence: TGCAGCGTTGAAGATCTTGCTTACGTACAGGGGGCCAAAAACATTCAGTACTTC. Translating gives CSVEDLAYVQGAKNIQYF. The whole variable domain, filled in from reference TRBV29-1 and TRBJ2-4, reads SAVISQKPSRDICQRGTSLTIQCQVDSQVTMMFWYRQQPGQSLTLIATANQGSEATYESGFVIDKFPISRPNLTFSTLTVSNMSPEDSSIYLCSVEDLAYVQGAKNIQYFGAGTRLSVL.

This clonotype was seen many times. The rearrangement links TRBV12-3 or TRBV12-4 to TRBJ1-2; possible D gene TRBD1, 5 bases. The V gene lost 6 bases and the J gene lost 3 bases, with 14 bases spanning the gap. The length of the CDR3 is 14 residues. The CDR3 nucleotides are TGTGCCAGCAGATTGAGACAGACCGACTATGGCTACACCTTC. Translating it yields CASRLRQTDYGYTF.

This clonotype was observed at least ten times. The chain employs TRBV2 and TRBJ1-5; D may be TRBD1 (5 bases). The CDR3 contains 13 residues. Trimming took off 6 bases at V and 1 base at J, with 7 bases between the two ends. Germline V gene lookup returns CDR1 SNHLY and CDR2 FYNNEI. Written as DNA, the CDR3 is TGTGCCAGCAGCCGGGACAGCAATCAGCCCCAGCATTTT. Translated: CASSRDSNQPQHF.

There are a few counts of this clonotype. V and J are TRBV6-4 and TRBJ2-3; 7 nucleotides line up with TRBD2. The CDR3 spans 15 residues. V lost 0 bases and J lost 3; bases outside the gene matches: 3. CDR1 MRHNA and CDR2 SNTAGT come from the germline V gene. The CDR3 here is CASSDSRGGTDTQYF. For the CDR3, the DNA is TGTGCCAGCAGTGACTCGAGGGGAGGGACAGATACGCAGTATTTT.

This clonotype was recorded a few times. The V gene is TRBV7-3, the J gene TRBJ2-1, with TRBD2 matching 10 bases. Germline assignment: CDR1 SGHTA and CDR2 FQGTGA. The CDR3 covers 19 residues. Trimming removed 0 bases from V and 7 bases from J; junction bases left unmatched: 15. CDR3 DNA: TGTGCCAGCAGCTTAACGCCCCTGGGAGCGGGGGGGCCGAGTAATGAGCAGTTCTTC. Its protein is CASSLTPLGAGGPSNEQFF.

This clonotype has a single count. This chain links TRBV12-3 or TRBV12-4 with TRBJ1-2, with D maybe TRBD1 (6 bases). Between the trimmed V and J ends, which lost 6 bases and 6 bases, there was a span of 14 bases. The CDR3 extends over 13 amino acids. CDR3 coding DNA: TGTGCCAGCAGCCCCGACAGGCCTGATGGCTACACCTTC. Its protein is CASSPDRPDGYTF.

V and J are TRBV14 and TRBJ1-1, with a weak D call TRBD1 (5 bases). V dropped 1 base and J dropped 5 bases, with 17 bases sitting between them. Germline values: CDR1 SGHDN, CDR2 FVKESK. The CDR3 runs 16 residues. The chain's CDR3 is CASSQARGSGRTEAFF. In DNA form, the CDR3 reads TGTGCCAGCAGCCAAGCGCGGGGGAGCGGCCGGACTGAAGCTTTCTTT.

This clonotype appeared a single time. For the CDR3, the DNA is TGTGCCAGCAGCAAAACCGGGACGGTCCTCACCGGGGAGCTGTTTTTT. It encodes CASSKTGTVLTGELFF. The V and J genes are TRBV7-9 and TRBJ2-2, with D possibly called TRBD1 or TRBD2 (5 bases each). This CDR3 is built from 16 residues. From germline, CDR1 is SEHNR and CDR2 FQNEAQ (reference sequence). Trimming left V 5 bases short and J 4 bases short, with 17 bases between.

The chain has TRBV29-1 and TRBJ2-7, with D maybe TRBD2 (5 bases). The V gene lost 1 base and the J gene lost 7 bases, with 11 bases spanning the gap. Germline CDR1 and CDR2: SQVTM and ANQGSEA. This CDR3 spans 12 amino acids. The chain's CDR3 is CSVEAPPGEQYF. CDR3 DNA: TGCAGCGTTGAAGCTCCCCCGGGGGAGCAGTACTTC.

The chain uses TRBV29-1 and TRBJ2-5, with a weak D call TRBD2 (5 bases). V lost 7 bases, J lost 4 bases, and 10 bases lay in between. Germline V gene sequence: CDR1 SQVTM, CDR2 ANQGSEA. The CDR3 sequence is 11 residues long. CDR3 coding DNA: TGCAGCGCAGTACGGGGAGAGACCCAGTACTTC. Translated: CSAVRGETQYF.

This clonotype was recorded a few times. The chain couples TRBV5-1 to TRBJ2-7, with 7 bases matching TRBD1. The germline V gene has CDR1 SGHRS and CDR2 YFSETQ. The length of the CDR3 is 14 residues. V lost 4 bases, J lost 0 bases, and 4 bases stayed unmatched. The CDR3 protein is CASSLDRVSYEQYF. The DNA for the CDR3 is TGCGCCAGCAGCCTCGACAGGGTCTCCTACGAGCAGTACTTC.

The CDR3 DNA sequence: TGCAGTGCCCCCCTCACAGGGACCAATTCACCCCTCCACTTT. Translating it yields CSAPLTGTNSPLHF. The V and J genes are TRBV20-1 and TRBJ1-6, with D perhaps TRBD1 (6 bases). Germline loops: CDR1 DFQATT, CDR2 SNEGSKA (reference sequence). The ends were cut back, 6 bases at V and 7 bases at J, with 16 bases in the middle. The CDR3 is 14 residues long.

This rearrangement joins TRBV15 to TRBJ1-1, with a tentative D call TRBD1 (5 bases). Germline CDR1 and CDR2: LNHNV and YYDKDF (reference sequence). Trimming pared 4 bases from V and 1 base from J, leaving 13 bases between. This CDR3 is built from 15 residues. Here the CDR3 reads CATSTGSPTNTEAFF. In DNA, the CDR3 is TGTGCCACCAGCACAGGGAGCCCTACGAACACTGAAGCTTTCTTT.

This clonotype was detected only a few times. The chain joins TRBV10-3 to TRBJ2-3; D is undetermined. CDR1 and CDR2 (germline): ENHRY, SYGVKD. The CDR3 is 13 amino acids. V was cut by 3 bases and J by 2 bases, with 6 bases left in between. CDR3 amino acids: CAISDENTDTQYF. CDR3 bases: TGTGCCATCAGTGACGAGAACACAGATACGCAGTATTTT.

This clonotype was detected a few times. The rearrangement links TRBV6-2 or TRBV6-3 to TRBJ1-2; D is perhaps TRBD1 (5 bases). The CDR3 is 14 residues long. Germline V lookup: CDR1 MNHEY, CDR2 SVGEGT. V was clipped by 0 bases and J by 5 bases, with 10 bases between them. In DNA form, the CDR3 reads TGTGCCAGCAGTTACTCAAACGCAGGGTATGGCTACACCTTC. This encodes CASSYSNAGYGYTF.

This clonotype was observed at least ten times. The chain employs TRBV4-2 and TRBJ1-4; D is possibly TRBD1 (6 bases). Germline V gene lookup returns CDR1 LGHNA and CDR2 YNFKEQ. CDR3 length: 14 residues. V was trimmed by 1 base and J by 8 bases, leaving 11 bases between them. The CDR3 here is CASSQAGVGEKLFF. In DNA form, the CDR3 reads TGTGCCAGCAGCCAAGCAGGGGTCGGGGAAAAACTGTTTTTT.

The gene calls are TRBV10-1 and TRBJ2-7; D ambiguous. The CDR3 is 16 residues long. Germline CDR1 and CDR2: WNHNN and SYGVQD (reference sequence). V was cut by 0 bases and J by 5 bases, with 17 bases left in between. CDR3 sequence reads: CASSESLAPGQDEQYF. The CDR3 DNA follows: TGCGCCAGCAGTGAGTCCCTGGCTCCAGGCCAAGACGAGCAGTACTTC.

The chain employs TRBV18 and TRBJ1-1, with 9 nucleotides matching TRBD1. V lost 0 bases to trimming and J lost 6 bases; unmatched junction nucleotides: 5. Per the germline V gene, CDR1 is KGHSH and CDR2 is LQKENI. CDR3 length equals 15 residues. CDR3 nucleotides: TGTGCCAGCTCACCACCGACAGGGGGTTTCGCTGAAGCTTTCTTT. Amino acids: CASSPPTGGFAEAFF.

The CDR3 DNA sequence: TGCGCCAGCAGCCCCCGGACTAGCGGGGCCTCAGATACGCAGTATTTT. It encodes CASSPRTSGASDTQYF. This chain connects TRBV5-1 to TRBJ2-3; 12 bases agree with TRBD2. The CDR3 extends over 16 amino acids. CDR1 SGHRS and CDR2 YFSETQ come from the germline V gene. V lost 4 bases and J lost 4; bases outside the gene matches: 7.

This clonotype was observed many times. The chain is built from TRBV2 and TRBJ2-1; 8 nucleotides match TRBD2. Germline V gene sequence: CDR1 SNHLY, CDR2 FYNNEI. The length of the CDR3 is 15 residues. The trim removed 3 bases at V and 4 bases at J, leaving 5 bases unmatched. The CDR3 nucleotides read TGTGCCAGCAGTGACGGCGGGGGGCTATACAATGAGCAGTTCTTC. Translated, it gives CASSDGGGLYNEQFF.

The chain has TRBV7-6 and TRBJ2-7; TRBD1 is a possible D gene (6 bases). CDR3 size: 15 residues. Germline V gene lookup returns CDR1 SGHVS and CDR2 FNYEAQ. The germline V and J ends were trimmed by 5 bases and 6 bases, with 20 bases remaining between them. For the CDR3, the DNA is TGTGCCAGCAGCCACGCTGACAGGTCCAGTTCCGAGCAGTACTTC. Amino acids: CASSHADRSSSEQYF.

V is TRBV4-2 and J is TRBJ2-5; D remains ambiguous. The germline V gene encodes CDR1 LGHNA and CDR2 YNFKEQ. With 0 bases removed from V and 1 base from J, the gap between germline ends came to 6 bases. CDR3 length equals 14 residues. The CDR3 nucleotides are TGTGCCAGCAGCCAAGACAAGATCCAAGAGACCCAGTACTTC. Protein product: CASSQDKIQETQYF.

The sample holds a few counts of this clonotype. The DNA for the CDR3 is TGTGCCAGCGCACCACAGGTCTCTGGGGCCAACGTCCTGACTTTC. Translation gives CASAPQVSGANVLTF. The chain is built from TRBV2 and TRBJ2-6, with D possibly TRBD1 on 5 matching bases. CDR1 is SNHLY and CDR2 is FYNNEI in the germline V gene. This CDR3 region has 15 residues. The germline V and J ends were trimmed by 8 bases and 0 bases, with 11 bases remaining between them.

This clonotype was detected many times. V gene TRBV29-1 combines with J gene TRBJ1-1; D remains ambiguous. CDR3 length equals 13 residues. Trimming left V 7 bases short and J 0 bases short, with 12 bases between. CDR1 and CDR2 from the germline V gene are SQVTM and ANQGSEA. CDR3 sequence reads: CSASTVLNTEAFF. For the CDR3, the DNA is TGCAGCGCCTCGACCGTATTGAACACTGAAGCTTTCTTT.